This entry describes one T cell receptor (beta chain). The J segment lost 6 bases and the V segment lost 6 bases, leaving 9 bases of the junction unmatched. This CDR3 region has 15 residues. CDR1 MNHEY and CDR2 SVGEGT come from the germline V gene. These data are taken from a study of blood T cell repertoires in COVID-19. Libraries were prepared by immunoSEQ multiplex PCR; TCRdb keeps only in-frame clonotypes and omits some of them. In the table there are about 290,000 clones, approximately 89% of which are singletons. The sequencing input was peripheral blood. The chain carries TRBV6-2 or TRBV6-3 and TRBJ1-4; 8 bases fit TRBD1. This TCR derives from a woman between 25 and 40 years old with COVID-19, enrolled during active disease. CDR3: CASSLVGTGHEKLFF. Here the CDR3 DNA reads TGTGCCAGCAGCCTGGTCGGGACAGGACATGAAAAACTGTTTTTT.